This T cell receptor beta chain was identified in a study of blood T cell repertoires in COVID-19. For the study at large: The origin of the acute and convalescent COVID-19 samples was the United States, Italy and Spain. The cDNA or gDNA used as material had been derived from T cells, B-cell-depleted T cells, or PBMCs.

This clone showed up just once. The V and J ends lost 4 bases and 6 bases, in that order; junction bases with no gene match: 18. Germline-derived CDR1 and CDR2 are LGHDT and YNNKEL (reference sequence). There are 20 residues in the CDR3. As originally analysed: Nucleated cell number was recorded as an estimate derived from reference gene primer amplification. Clones were sequenced by immunoSEQ multiplex PCR, and TCRdb holds only the in-frame ones, with some missing. That table is the source of V, J and clone size, and D and trimming were worked out from the DNA. The sample yields about 200,000 clones, 89% seen once.

Sequencing was performed on peripheral blood. V and J are TRBV3-1 (or the pseudogene TRBV3-2) and TRBJ2-1; TRBD2 agrees at 13 bases. This clonotype originated in a man aged 55 to 70 who had recovered from COVID-19. The CDR3 nucleotides read TGTGCCAGCAGCCCCCATCCCGGGACTAGCGGGAAGGGTGAGACCAATGAGCAGTTCTTC. This translates into CASSPHPGTSGKGETNEQFF.